These T cell receptor beta chains were read from a single sample in a study of T cell responses to AZD1222 COVID-19 vaccine. Generated by immunoSEQ multiplex PCR, the TCRdb table keeps only in-frame clones and is missing some. The sample includes 110,000 to 150,000 clones, approximately 92% of them seen just once. The starting material was peripheral blood, obtained on day 0 of AZD1222 vaccination. The receptors come from an adult in good health. Each CDR3 is given with its conserved first and last residue. A D gene is named only where the DNA matches it firmly. Expanded clones get a size class; other rows say once, few or many, or leave the size out.

size: -; V: TRBV2; D: TRBD1; J: TRBJ1-5; CDR3: CASRGDRGRIDYSNQPQHF; DNA: TGTGCCAGCAGAGGCGACAGGGGGCGTATAGATTATAGCAATCAGCCCCAGCATTTT
size: -; V: TRBV30; D: TRBD2; J: TRBJ2-5; CDR3: CAWSAQAGRETQYF; DNA: TGTGCCTGGAGTGCCCAGGCCGGGAGGGAGACCCAGTACTTC
size: once; V: TRBV6-1; D: -; J: TRBJ1-6; CDR3: CASSEVGNNSPLHF; DNA: TGTGCCAGCAGTGAAGTGGGAAATAATTCACCCCTCCACTTT
size: few; V: TRBV3-1/TRBV3-2; D: TRBD1; J: TRBJ1-3; CDR3: CASSQDRTPGNTIYF; DNA: TGTGCCAGCAGCCAGGACAGGACGCCTGGAAACACCATATATTTT
size: -; V: TRBV27; D: -; J: TRBJ1-1; CDR3: CASRGGREDTEAFF; DNA: TGTGCCAGCAGGGGAGGGAGGGAGGACACTGAAGCTTTCTTT
size: -; V: TRBV7-2; D: -; J: TRBJ1-4; CDR3: CASSLRRNEKLFF; DNA: TGTGCCAGCAGCTTACGCAGGAATGAAAAACTGTTTTTT
size: -; V: TRBV4-1; D: -; J: TRBJ2-7; CDR3: CASSHGQISGIWEQYF; DNA: TGCGCCAGCAGCCACGGGCAAATTTCAGGGATTTGGGAGCAGTACTTC
size: -; V: TRBV11-2; D: TRBD1; J: TRBJ1-1; CDR3: CASSFEGATEAFF; DNA: TGTGCCAGCAGCTTTGAGGGGGCCACTGAAGCTTTCTTT
size: -; V: TRBV10-2; D: TRBD1; J: TRBJ1-5; CDR3: CASSLNYRGEGSNQPQHF; DNA: TGCGCCAGCAGCCTAAACTACAGGGGCGAGGGGAGCAATCAGCCCCAGCATTTT
size: -; V: TRBV7-2; D: -; J: TRBJ1-5; CDR3: CASSLAQFQPQHF; DNA: TGTGCCAGCAGCTTAGCCCAGTTTCAGCCCCAGCATTTT
size: -; V: TRBV10-1; D: TRBD2; J: TRBJ2-7; CDR3: CATGRDRGRVYF; DNA: TGCGCGACGGGCAGGGACCGCGGGAGGGTGTACTTC
size: -; V: TRBV11-1; D: -; J: TRBJ2-6; CDR3: CASSPVWSGANVLTF; DNA: TGTGCCAGCAGCCCCGTGTGGTCTGGGGCCAACGTCCTGACTTTC
size: -; V: TRBV6-1; D: -; J: TRBJ2-3; CDR3: CASSEHLTDTQYF; DNA: TGTGCCAGCAGTGAACACCTCACAGATACGCAGTATTTT
size: once; V: TRBV30; D: -; J: TRBJ1-2; CDR3: CAWNQAAQDRTF; DNA: TGTGCCTGGAACCAGGCGGCCCAAGATCGCACCTTC
size: once; V: TRBV5-1; D: -; J: TRBJ2-1; CDR3: CASSSLYPRGPYNEQFF; DNA: TGCGCCAGCAGCTCCTTGTACCCCCGGGGTCCCTACAATGAGCAGTTCTTC
size: -; V: TRBV11-2; D: TRBD2; J: TRBJ2-7; CDR3: CASSFQGGTNPFYEQYF; DNA: TGTGCCAGCAGCTTCCAAGGCGGGACTAACCCATTCTACGAGCAGTACTTC
size: -; V: TRBV7-9; D: -; J: TRBJ2-2; CDR3: CASSPSGRTGSRVTGELFF; DNA: TGTGCCAGCAGCCCCTCCGGGAGGACAGGCAGCAGGGTCACCGGGGAGCTGTTTTTT
size: few; V: TRBV5-6; D: TRBD2; J: TRBJ2-7; CDR3: CASSPTSGRSYEQYF; DNA: TGTGCCAGCAGCCCAACTAGCGGGAGGTCCTACGAGCAGTACTTC
size: -; V: TRBV4-1; D: -; J: TRBJ2-7; CDR3: CASSQVRALAGSYEQYF; DNA: TGCGCCAGCAGCCAGGTTAGGGCACTCGCCGGGTCCTACGAGCAGTACTTC
size: -; V: TRBV10-3; D: -; J: TRBJ2-3; CDR3: CAIREQSTDTQYF; DNA: TGTGCCATCAGGGAACAGTCCACAGATACGCAGTATTTT
size: -; V: TRBV2; D: TRBD2; J: TRBJ2-7; CDR3: CASIQSGTTSFREQYF; DNA: TGTGCCAGCATTCAATCAGGGACTACCTCTTTTCGCGAGCAGTACTTC
size: -; V: TRBV7-9; D: TRBD1; J: TRBJ1-2; CDR3: CASSSDRGLGYTF; DNA: TGTGCCAGCAGTTCCGACAGGGGGCTAGGCTACACCTTC
size: -; V: TRBV5-4; D: -; J: TRBJ2-1; CDR3: CASSSGNTYNEQFF; DNA: TGTGCCAGCAGCTCGGGGAACACCTACAATGAGCAGTTCTTC
size: -; V: TRBV15; D: -; J: TRBJ1-4; CDR3: CATSRGDLATNEKLFF; DNA: TGTGCCACCAGCCGGGGGGACTTAGCAACTAATGAAAAACTGTTTTTT
size: -; V: TRBV14; D: -; J: TRBJ2-7; CDR3: CASSQGDKTQYF; DNA: TGTGCCAGCAGCCAAGGCGACAAAACCCAGTACTTC
size: -; V: TRBV28; D: -; J: TRBJ2-1; CDR3: CASRGAPQTYNEQFF; DNA: TGTGCCAGCAGGGGGGCCCCACAGACCTACAATGAGCAGTTCTTC
size: -; V: TRBV15; D: -; J: TRBJ2-4; CDR3: CATSRGLDVKNIQYF; DNA: TGTGCCACCAGCAGGGGGTTGGACGTGAAAAACATTCAGTACTTC
size: -; V: TRBV5-4; D: TRBD1; J: TRBJ1-3; CDR3: CASSPPGQGTGNTIYF; DNA: TGTGCCAGCAGCCCCCCGGGACAGGGTACTGGAAACACCATATATTTT
size: -; V: TRBV7-9; D: -; J: TRBJ2-7; CDR3: CASSLDVTVYEQYF; DNA: TGTGCCAGCAGCTTAGACGTAACAGTCTACGAGCAGTACTTC
size: -; V: TRBV7-3; D: -; J: TRBJ2-5; CDR3: CASSLTGAGETQYF; DNA: TGTGCCAGCAGCTTAACGGGAGCGGGCGAGACCCAGTACTTC
size: once; V: TRBV13; D: -; J: TRBJ1-2; CDR3: CASSGRPGDYGYTF; DNA: TGTGCCAGCAGCGGGCGCCCAGGGGACTATGGCTACACCTTC
size: -; V: TRBV15; D: -; J: TRBJ1-5; CDR3: CATSRDVGGYSNQPQHF; DNA: TGTGCCACCAGCAGAGATGTAGGGGGATATAGCAATCAGCCCCAGCATTTT
size: -; V: TRBV3-1/TRBV3-2; D: -; J: TRBJ2-7; CDR3: CASSQMGTYEQYF; DNA: TGTGCCAGCAGCCAAATGGGGACCTACGAGCAGTACTTC
size: once; V: TRBV19; D: -; J: TRBJ2-7; CDR3: CASSKGRWGQTYEQYF; DNA: TGTGCCAGTAGTAAAGGACGGTGGGGCCAGACTTACGAGCAGTACTTC
size: -; V: TRBV27; D: -; J: TRBJ2-7; CDR3: CASSLSTVLHRKYF; DNA: TGTGCCAGCAGTTTATCCACAGTGTTGCATAGAAAGTACTTC
size: -; V: TRBV18; D: -; J: TRBJ1-2; CDR3: CASSPEQTPLGYTF; DNA: TGTGCCAGCTCACCAGAACAGACACCCCTTGGCTACACCTTC
size: -; V: TRBV6-8; D: -; J: TRBJ2-7; CDR3: CASSHPGPLYEQYF; DNA: TGTGCCAGCAGTCACCCTGGACCGCTCTACGAGCAGTACTTC
size: -; V: TRBV18; D: -; J: TRBJ1-2; CDR3: CASSPQGLTNYGYTF; DNA: TGTGCCAGCTCACCGCAGGGGCTAACTAACTATGGCTACACCTTC
size: -; V: TRBV2; D: TRBD1; J: TRBJ1-1; CDR3: CASSPTGGYLGDTEAFF; DNA: TGTGCCAGCAGCCCGACAGGGGGCTACCTTGGGGACACTGAAGCTTTCTTT
size: -; V: TRBV30; D: -; J: TRBJ2-2; CDR3: CAFLTSAFNTGELFF; DNA: TGTGCCTTCCTGACGAGCGCTTTTAACACCGGGGAGCTGTTTTTT